This T cell receptor beta chain was recovered during a study of shared clonotypes between healthy human individuals. The length of the CDR3 is 11 residues. Trimming stripped 7 bases from V and 3 bases from J, with 8 bases between. CDR1 and CDR2 from the germline V gene are DFQATT and SNEGSKA (reference sequence). Deep was the level at which the assay was run. Here immunoSEQ multiplex PCR was the method, and the copy in TCRdb shows in-frame clones only, minus some. The sample shows 1.4 million or so clones, 98% of them seen only once. Specimen: naive CD4+ T cells sorted from blood. Regarding subset: CD45RA+ positively selected. The rearrangement links TRBV20-1 to TRBJ2-3, with no clear D. The sequence was collected from a man aged 25-40 years in good health. CDR3 loop: CSGTLTDTQYF. In DNA, the CDR3 is TGCAGTGGGACCTTAACAGATACGCAGTATTTT.